The 26 T cell receptor beta chains below were found in one sample sequenced in a study of CD8 T cells in Susac syndrome (dated by TCRdb to about 2019). Libraries were built with the immunoSEQ multiplex PCR assay. RNA was extracted using the RNeasy kit, and about 0.45 to 1 ug of the RNA was reverse transcribed with random hexamers. TCRdb reran the public reads through fastp at Q25 and MiXCR, keeping productive beta chains. Entries are consolidated by CDR3 protein sequence, retaining the most common genes and DNA. In this sample the table shows approximately 170,000 distinct CDR3 sequences, just over 90% of which occur a single time. In total, the top ten clones hold roughly 0.13% of the sample. Material for sequencing was CD4+ T cells from PBMCs. The receptors derive from a human donor in good health.

This chain connects TRBV5-1 to TRBJ2-5; D is perhaps TRBD1 (5 bases). Germline-derived CDR1 and CDR2 are SGHRS and YFSETQ. V was trimmed by 0 bases and J by 7 bases, leaving 16 bases between them. The CDR3 length is 15 residues. The CDR3 DNA reads TGCGCCAGCAGCTTGGACAGGCTCTATGGTGGGACCCAGTACTTC. This translates into CASSLDRLYGGTQYF.

The chain uses TRBV3-1 and TRBJ2-4; no reliable D call. The V end was cut by 2 bases, the J end by 5 bases, with 4 bases between. Germline loops: CDR1 LGHDT, CDR2 YNNKEL (reference sequence). The CDR3 totals 12 residues. Here the CDR3 DNA reads TGTGCCAGCAGCCAATGGGAAAACATTCAGTACTTC. Its translation: CASSQWENIQYF. The variable domain in full, completed from reference TRBV3-1 and TRBJ2-4, reads DTAVSQTPKYLVTQMGNDKSIKCEQNLGHDTMYWYKQDSKKFLKIMFSYNNKELIINETVPNRFSPKSPDKAHLNLHINSLELGDSAVYFCASSQWENIQYFGAGTRLSVL.

With regard to this clonotype: No conserved phenylalanine or tryptophan is present at the end of the CDR3, so a read error is the likely explanation. The rearrangement joins TRBV4-1 to TRBJ2-5, with unresolved D. Germline V CDR1 and CDR2: MGHRA, YSYEKL. Trimming cost V 3 bases and J 5 bases, with 16 bases left between them. This CDR3 region has 15 residues. DNA for the CDR3: TGCGCCAGCAGCCACGAAGAATCGGGCCGGGAGACCCAGTACCTC. Translated: CASSHEESGRETQYL.

The chain employs TRBV11-2 and TRBJ2-7, with D tentatively TRBD2 (6 bases). CDR3 length: 15 residues. V dropped 5 bases and J dropped 0 bases, with 14 bases sitting between them. The V gene's germline CDR1 is SGHAT and CDR2 FQNNGV. The CDR3 DNA reads TGTGCCAGCAGCGAGGGACTGTCGAACTCCTACGAGCAGTACTTC. Translating gives CASSEGLSNSYEQYF.

The chain recombines TRBV30 with TRBJ1-1; D ambiguous. The CDR3 is 11 residues long. Germline V lookup: CDR1 GTSNPN, CDR2 SVGIG (reference sequence). Trimming stripped 2 bases from V and 11 bases from J, with 12 bases between. In nucleotides, the CDR3 is TGTGCCTGGAGTCTGGAGGAAGGGGCTTTCTTT. This gives the protein CAWSLEEGAFF.

The chain has TRBV3-1 and TRBJ2-1; weak D call: TRBD1 (7 bases). Germline V gives CDR1 LGHDT, CDR2 YNNKEL (reference sequence). CDR3 length equals 15 residues. V lost 4 bases and J lost 7, with 17 bases in between. The CDR3, as DNA: TGTGCCAGCAGCCCCCTCAGGGGGGTGGAGAATGAGCAGTTCTTC. Protein: CASSPLRGVENEQFF.

The J gene is TRBJ2-7, the V gene TRBV2; TRBD1 matches 10 bases. The germline V gene has CDR1 SNHLY and CDR2 FYNNEI. Trimming at V came to 4 bases and at J to 2 bases, leaving 11 bases not matched to a gene. The CDR3 is made up of 17 amino acids. CDR3 DNA sequence: TGTGCCAGCAGTGTAAGCAGAAGGACAGGGGGAACCTACGAGCAGTACTTC. The encoded protein is CASSVSRRTGGTYEQYF.

The CDR3 loop is CASSPFLRGQAYEQYF. The DNA for the CDR3 is TGTGCCAGCTCACCGTTTCTCAGGGGTCAAGCCTACGAGCAGTACTTC. The chain combines TRBV18 with TRBJ2-7; TRBD1 is a possible D gene (6 bases). Trimming cost V 3 bases and J 2 bases, with 17 bases left between them. The CDR3 length is 16 residues. Germline CDR1 is KGHSH and CDR2 is LQKENI.

The genes are TRBV7-3 and TRBJ2-2; D unclear. Germline CDR1 reads SGHTA; CDR2 reads FQGTGA. The CDR3 has 14 amino acids. Trimming cost V 2 bases and J 4 bases, with 8 bases left between them. The CDR3 nucleotides read TGTGCCAGCAGCTTAGCGGAATTCACCGGGGAGCTGTTTTTT. Protein: CASSLAEFTGELFF.

V is TRBV20-1 and J is TRBJ2-5, with TRBD2 matching 10 bases. This CDR3 is 16 amino acids long. Germline assignment: CDR1 DFQATT and CDR2 SNEGSKA (reference sequence). With 5 bases clipped from V and 2 bases from J, the junction kept 11 bases outside the gene matches. Here the CDR3 DNA reads TGCAGTGCTTTACGAGGGCTAGCGGGGGATCAAGAGACCCAGTACTTC. Translated: CSALRGLAGDQETQYF.

This clonotype was seen only once. The V and J genes are TRBV6-4 and TRBJ1-6, with a possible D match to TRBD1 (5 bases). The CDR3 sequence is 17 residues long. The V gene's germline CDR1 is MRHNA and CDR2 SNTAGT. The V and J ends lost 2 bases and 6 bases respectively, with 17 bases between them. CDR3 sequence: CASSDARGRVSNSPLHF. The CDR3 DNA sequence: TGTGCCAGCAGTGACGCCCGGGGCAGGGTTAGTAATTCACCCCTCCACTTT.

The chain employs TRBV4-1 and TRBJ2-2; D unresolved. CDR3 size: 13 residues. V dropped 1 base and J dropped 7 bases, with 7 bases sitting between them. Germline assignment: CDR1 MGHRA and CDR2 YSYEKL. The DNA of the CDR3 is TGCGCCAGCAGCCAAGGGATCGACGGGGAGCTGTTTTTT. This sequence encodes CASSQGIDGELFF.

V gene TRBV20-1 combines with J gene TRBJ2-1, with 8 positions matching TRBD1. This CDR3 is 12 amino acids long. After removal of 6 bases from V and 5 bases from J, the junction contained 3 bases not matched to a gene. Per the germline V gene, CDR1 is DFQATT and CDR2 is SNEGSKA (reference sequence). In DNA, the CDR3 is TGCAGTGCCCGGACAGGGCACAATGAGCAGTTCTTC. Translated: CSARTGHNEQFF.

The chain links TRBV4-1 to TRBJ1-1; no clear D gene. Germline V gene data show CDR1 as MGHRA and CDR2 as YSYEKL. CDR3 size: 15 residues. V shed 3 bases and J shed 1 base, with 12 bases lying between them. CDR3 coding DNA: TGCGCCAGCAGCCAGCCGGACGGCCGGAACACTGAAGCTTTCTTT. It is translated as CASSQPDGRNTEAFF.

This chain connects TRBV19 to TRBJ2-3, with no clear D. V dropped 7 bases and J dropped 1 base, with 12 bases sitting between them. Germline-derived CDR1 and CDR2 are LNHDA and SQIVND (reference sequence). The CDR3 is 14 residues long. CDR3 protein: CASKRMMGTDTQYF. The DNA for the CDR3 is TGTGCCAGTAAAAGGATGATGGGCACAGATACGCAGTATTTT.

V usage is TRBV7-9 and J usage is TRBJ2-7; the D gene is possibly TRBD1 (5 bases). Germline loops: CDR1 SEHNR, CDR2 FQNEAQ (reference sequence). V was shortened by 3 bases and J by 2 bases, with 11 bases between the two germline ends. This CDR3 spans 14 amino acids. CDR3 sequence reads: CASSFQGGPYEQYF. DNA for the CDR3: TGTGCCAGCAGCTTCCAGGGCGGACCCTACGAGCAGTACTTC. The full variable domain, in which reference TRBV7-9 and TRBJ2-7 provide the parts outside the CDR3, is DTGVSQNPRHKITKRGQNVTFRCDPISEHNRLYWYRQTLGQGPEFLTYFQNEAQLEKSRLLSDRFSAERPKGSFSTLEIQRTEQGDSAMYLCASSFQGGPYEQYFGPGTRLTVT.

V is TRBV11-2 and J is TRBJ2-2; no firm D call. This CDR3 has 15 amino acids. Deletions cut 2 bases from V and 4 bases from J, with 11 bases between. Germline V gene sequence: CDR1 SGHAT, CDR2 FQNNGV. The CDR3 here is CASSLSFGFTGELFF. The CDR3 bases are TGTGCCAGCAGCTTAAGTTTCGGCTTCACCGGGGAGCTGTTTTTT.

The chain uses TRBV20-1 and TRBJ1-2; no reliable D call. V lost 0 bases to trimming and J lost 9 bases, with 2 bases between them. The CDR3 is 9 residues long. The V gene's germline CDR1 is DFQATT and CDR2 SNEGSKA (reference sequence). CDR3 region: CSARERYTF. DNA of the CDR3: TGCAGTGCTAGAGAACGCTACACCTTC.

CDR3 in DNA: TGCAGTGCTAATCCGGGATTCCTCCAAGAGACCCAGTACTTC. Protein: CSANPGFLQETQYF. The rearrangement joins TRBV20-1 to TRBJ2-5, with D tentatively TRBD2 (5 bases). The germline V gene encodes CDR1 DFQATT and CDR2 SNEGSKA (reference sequence). V was shortened by 4 bases and J by 1 base, with 13 bases between the two germline ends. This CDR3 spans 14 amino acids.

The chain employs TRBV9 and TRBJ2-3, with D uncertain. Germline-derived CDR1 and CDR2 are SGDLS and YYNGEE. The CDR3 has 14 amino acids. V was clipped by 0 bases and J by 1 base, with 6 bases between them. DNA of the CDR3: TGTGCCAGCAGCGTAGGCAGGCGCACAGATACGCAGTATTTT. Its protein product is CASSVGRRTDTQYF.

This chain links TRBV2 with TRBJ2-5, with a possible D match to TRBD2 (7 bases). The germline V gene encodes CDR1 SNHLY and CDR2 FYNNEI. The CDR3 is 15 residues long. V dropped 5 bases and J dropped 4 bases, with 17 bases sitting between them. CDR3 in DNA: TGTGCCAGCAGTCCGCCCTCGGGGGGCGGAGAGACCCAGTACTTC. Residues: CASSPPSGGGETQYF.

The chain uses TRBV13 and TRBJ1-5; D is uncertain. There are 12 residues in the CDR3. The V gene lost 2 bases and the J gene lost 6 bases, with 5 bases spanning the gap. Germline lookup yields CDR1 PRHDT and CDR2 FYEKMQ (reference sequence). The CDR3 DNA reads TGTGCCAGCAGCTTATTACTTCAGCCCCAGCATTTT. Its translation is CASSLLLQPQHF.

The genes are TRBV4-2 and TRBJ1-1; D unresolved. This CDR3 comprises 15 residues. CDR1 and CDR2 (germline): LGHNA, YNFKEQ. The ends were cut back, 0 bases at V and 6 bases at J, with 14 bases in the middle. The CDR3 DNA reads as TGTGCCAGCAGCCAAGATTCCGGGCGGTACGCTGAAGCTTTCTTT. Protein: CASSQDSGRYAEAFF.

A single count supports this clonotype. V gene TRBV3-1 combines with J gene TRBJ2-7; 7 nucleotides agree with TRBD2. The CDR3 is 15 amino acids. Germline CDR1 LGHDT, CDR2 YNNKEL (reference sequence). The ends lost 3 bases at V and 0 bases at J; junction bases unmatched: 5. The CDR3 coding sequence is TGTGCCAGCAGCCACGCTAGCGGTAGCTCCTACGAGCAGTACTTC. Translation gives CASSHASGSSYEQYF.

The V and J genes are TRBV15 and TRBJ2-1; 7 bases agree with TRBD1. Germline lookup yields CDR1 LNHNV and CDR2 YYDKDF (reference sequence). The CDR3 runs 14 residues. J lost 8 bases, V lost 1 base, and 5 bases had no gene match. The CDR3 here is CATSRGDRADEQFF. The CDR3 DNA reads TGTGCCACCAGCAGAGGAGACAGGGCAGATGAGCAGTTCTTC.

The chain couples TRBV19 to TRBJ2-2; 10 nucleotides align to TRBD1. The V segment lost 5 bases and the J segment 4 bases; nucleotides outside the gene matches: 4. Per germline, CDR1 LNHDA and CDR2 SQIVND (reference sequence). This CDR3 spans 15 amino acids. CDR3 nucleotides: TGTGCCAGTAGTCCTCGGACAGGGGGCACCGGGGAGCTGTTTTTT. It encodes CASSPRTGGTGELFF.